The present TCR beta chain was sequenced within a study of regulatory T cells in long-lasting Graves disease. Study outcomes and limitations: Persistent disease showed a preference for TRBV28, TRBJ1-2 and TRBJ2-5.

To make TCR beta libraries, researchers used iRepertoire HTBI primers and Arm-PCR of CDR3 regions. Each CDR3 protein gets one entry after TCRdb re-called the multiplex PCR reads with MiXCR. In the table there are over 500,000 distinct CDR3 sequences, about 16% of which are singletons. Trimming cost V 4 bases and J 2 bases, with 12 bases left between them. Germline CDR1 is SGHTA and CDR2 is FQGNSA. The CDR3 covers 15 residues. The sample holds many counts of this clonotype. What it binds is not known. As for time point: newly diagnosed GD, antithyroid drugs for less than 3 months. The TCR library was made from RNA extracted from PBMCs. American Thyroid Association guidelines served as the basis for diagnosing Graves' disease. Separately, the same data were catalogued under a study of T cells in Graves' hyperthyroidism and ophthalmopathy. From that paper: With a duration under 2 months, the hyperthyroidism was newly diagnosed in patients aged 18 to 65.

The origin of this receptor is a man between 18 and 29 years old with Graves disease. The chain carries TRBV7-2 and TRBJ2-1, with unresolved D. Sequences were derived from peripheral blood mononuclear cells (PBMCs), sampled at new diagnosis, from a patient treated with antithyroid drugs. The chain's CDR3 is CASSSAAAAYNEQFF. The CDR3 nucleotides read TGTGCCAGCAGCTCTGCCGCGGCGGCCTACAATGAGCAGTTCTTC.